The present T cell receptor (beta chain) was sequenced within a study of T cells in Graves' hyperthyroidism and ophthalmopathy. The V end was cut by 5 bases, the J end by 4 bases, with 15 bases between. Germline V gene data show CDR1 as SEHNR and CDR2 as FQNEAQ (reference sequence). There are 16 residues in the CDR3. RNA transcripts were the template for amplifying TCR beta CDR3 regions. HTBI primers were the set used in a first-round RT-PCR of the TCR CDR3. TCRdb re-called the multiplex PCR reads with MiXCR, one entry per CDR3 protein. The sample has under 700,000 distinct CDR3 sequences, about 45% seen once.

The TCR sequence derives from a woman aged 18 to 35 with Graves' hyperthyroidism. V usage is TRBV7-9 and J usage is TRBJ1-6; D is perhaps TRBD1 (6 bases). Sequencing used peripheral blood or thyroid tissue (not recorded which). Here the CDR3 reads CASSPKGQLYNSPLHF. The CDR3 DNA sequence: TGTGCCAGCAGCCCAAAAGGACAGCTTTATAATTCACCCCTCCACTTT.